The rows below give T cell receptor beta chains drawn from one sample of a study of T cell repertoires in cytomegalovirus infection. TCRdb reprocessed the reads with MiXCR, giving one entry per CDR3 protein. The sample carries some 230,000 distinct CDR3 sequences, about 20% recorded once. Material for sequencing was CD8+ T cells from PBMCs. These receptors were collected from a human donor in good health (CMV status not recorded). Some clones in this sample may be carry-over from other donors' samples. The CDR3 runs from the conserved cysteine through the conserved F or W. The D gene is left open where the match is weak. Size values are once, few and many counts, or a class for expanded clones, and some rows have none.

v_call,d_call,clone_size,j_call,cdr3_length,cdr3_aa,cdr3_nt
TRBV11-3,NA,few,TRBJ2-1,15,CASSLTSSPYNEQFF,TGTGCCAGCAGCTTAACATCAAGCCCCTACAATGAGCAGTTCTTC
TRBV7-9,NA,few,TRBJ1-1,15,CASSSWTVTNTEAFF,TGTGCCAGCAGCTCCTGGACAGTAACGAACACTGAAGCTTTCTTT
TRBV28,TRBD2,NA,TRBJ2-5,16,CASRQGLAGGRETQYF,TGTGCCAGCAGACAGGGACTAGCGGGGGGTCGGGAGACCCAGTACTTC
TRBV7-9,NA,NA,TRBJ2-7,16,CASSSPYETSTYEQYF,TGTGCCAGCAGCTCCCCGTACGAGACCTCCACCTACGAGCAGTACTTC
TRBV6-5,TRBD2,many,TRBJ2-1,17,CASSYGTSGASYNEQFF,TGTGCCAGCAGTTACGGGACTAGCGGGGCTTCCTACAATGAGCAGTTCTTC
TRBV6-4,NA,few,TRBJ1-2,14,CASSEGWGNYGYTF,TGTGCCAGCAGTGAGGGTTGGGGGAACTATGGCTACACCTTC
TRBV7-8,NA,many,TRBJ2-5,17,CASSLVGTGEGGETQYF,TGTGCCAGCAGCTTAGTGGGGACGGGTGAAGGAGGAGAGACCCAGTACTTC
TRBV4-1,NA,many,TRBJ1-1,17,CASSQDLGSYRGTEAFF,TGCGCCAGCAGCCAAGATCTCGGGTCCTATAGGGGCACTGAAGCTTTCTTT
TRBV5-1,TRBD1,few,TRBJ1-4,16,CASSWDRVTTNEKLFF,TGCGCCAGCAGCTGGGACAGGGTCACCACTAATGAAAAACTGTTTTTT
TRBV20-1,NA,many,TRBJ1-1,17,CSARDSGLSNMNTEAFF,TGCAGTGCTAGAGATTCGGGCCTAAGTAACATGAACACTGAAGCTTTCTTT
TRBV7-4,TRBD2,NA,TRBJ2-5,21,CASSFGPLSGQRGFLQETQYF,TGTGCCAGCAGCTTCGGCCCCCTTTCTGGACAGCGGGGGTTTCTCCAAGAGACCCAGTACTTC
TRBV19,TRBD2,NA,TRBJ2-1,15,CASSWTSGLYNEQFF,TGTGCCAGTAGCTGGACTAGCGGGTTGTACAATGAGCAGTTCTTC
TRBV2,NA,NA,TRBJ2-1,13,CASSAVGYNEQFF,TGTGCCAGCAGTGCTGTGGGATACAATGAGCAGTTCTTC
TRBV28,NA,NA,TRBJ1-2,16,CASSPPRQNGPRGYTF,TGTGCCAGCAGTCCACCGAGACAGAATGGACCGCGGGGCTACACCTTC
TRBV27,NA,NA,TRBJ2-7,14,CASSSFFGSYEQYF,TGTGCCAGCAGTAGCTTTTTCGGCTCCTACGAGCAGTACTTC
TRBV7-3,TRBD1,many,TRBJ1-1,14,CASSRGQGATEAFF,TGTGCCAGCAGCAGAGGCCAGGGGGCCACTGAAGCTTTCTTT
TRBV28,NA,many,TRBJ1-2,13,CATNSRGYYGYTF,TGTGCCACCAATTCCAGGGGATACTATGGCTACACCTTC
TRBV5-6,NA,many,TRBJ2-2,16,CASLNGQTPNTGELFF,TGTGCCTCTCTCAACGGACAGACTCCGAACACCGGGGAGCTGTTTTTT
TRBV27,TRBD1,few,TRBJ1-1,16,CASSFQGKRDRTEAFF,TGTGCCAGCAGTTTTCAGGGAAAGAGGGACAGAACTGAAGCTTTCTTT
TRBV7-2,TRBD2,many,TRBJ2-1,15,CASSFISSGAHEQFF,TGTGCCAGCAGCTTTATCTCTAGCGGGGCTCATGAGCAGTTCTTC
TRBV4-2,TRBD1,NA,TRBJ1-5,15,CASSQEQGVAQPQHF,TGTGCCAGCAGCCAAGAACAGGGGGTAGCTCAGCCCCAGCATTTT
TRBV19,NA,NA,TRBJ2-1,12,CATMAGYNEQFF,TGTGCCACCATGGCAGGGTACAATGAGCAGTTCTTC
TRBV2,NA,NA,TRBJ1-5,14,CASSEVGPREPQHF,TGTGCCAGCAGTGAAGTGGGGCCCCGCGAGCCCCAGCATTTT
TRBV28,TRBD1,many,TRBJ1-1,17,CASTSVGQVILNTEAFF,TGTGCCAGCACCAGCGTGGGACAGGTTATTCTGAACACTGAAGCTTTCTTT
TRBV7-8,NA,few,TRBJ2-7,16,CASSLVGDRLTYEQYF,TGTGCCAGCAGCTTAGTGGGGGATCGACTTACCTACGAGCAGTACTTC
TRBV6-5,NA,NA,TRBJ1-5,14,CASSYSSGDQPQHF,TGTGCCAGCAGTTACTCGTCAGGGGACCAGCCCCAGCATTTT
TRBV20-1,NA,few,TRBJ2-1,14,CSARAPGIYNEQFF,TGCAGTGCTAGAGCTCCGGGGATCTACAATGAGCAGTTCTTC
TRBV4-1,TRBD2,NA,TRBJ2-1,18,CASSPTGLAGGPYNEQFF,TGCGCCAGCAGCCCCACGGGACTAGCGGGGGGGCCCTACAATGAGCAGTTCTTC
TRBV28,NA,few,TRBJ1-2,13,CASSLNQAYGYTF,TGTGCCAGCAGTTTGAACCAGGCTTATGGCTACACCTTC
TRBV6-5,NA,NA,TRBJ2-2,11,CASATTGELFF,TGTGCCAGCGCTACCACCGGGGAGCTGTTTTTT
TRBV20-1,NA,NA,TRBJ2-7,15,CSARDYTGSSYEQYF,TGCAGTGCTAGAGACTATACAGGGAGTTCCTACGAGCAGTACTTC
TRBV24-1,NA,NA,TRBJ2-2,17,CATSDPPGRVGTGELFF,TGTGCCACCAGTGATCCCCCCGGGCGAGTGGGGACCGGGGAGCTGTTTTTT
TRBV11-3,TRBD1,NA,TRBJ1-1,14,CASSGGQTNTEAFF,TGTGCCAGCAGCGGGGGACAGACCAACACTGAAGCTTTCTTT
TRBV12-3/TRBV12-4,NA,many,TRBJ1-1,14,CASSLTPGNTEAFF,TGTGCCAGCAGTTTAACGCCAGGGAACACTGAAGCTTTCTTT
TRBV6-1,NA,few,TRBJ2-5,14,CASSEVRLAETQYF,TGTGCCAGCAGTGAAGTAAGGTTAGCCGAGACCCAGTACTTC
TRBV4-1,NA,many,TRBJ1-6,14,CASSQEVGASPLHF,TGCGCCAGCAGCCAAGAAGTGGGAGCCTCACCCCTCCACTTT
TRBV7-4,TRBD1,NA,TRBJ1-2,15,CASTQGGRADYDYTF,TGTGCCAGCACCCAAGGGGGCAGGGCTGACTATGACTACACCTTC
TRBV7-6,TRBD1,many,TRBJ2-7,14,CASSSGGQAYEQYF,TGTGCCAGCAGCTCCGGGGGACAGGCCTACGAGCAGTACTTC
TRBV3-1,NA,NA,TRBJ2-1,15,CASSQGAGEYNEQFF,TGTGCCAGCAGCCAAGGGGCAGGGGAGTACAATGAGCAGTTCTTC
TRBV5-6,NA,few,TRBJ2-1,16,CASSLAWVSSYNEQFF,TGTGCCAGCAGCTTGGCCTGGGTAAGCTCCTACAATGAGCAGTTCTTC